This T cell receptor beta chain was profiled in a study of early T cells in non-severe SARS-CoV-2 infection. Overall study context: From unsorted whole blood, bulk RNA was sequenced, and the chains remained unpaired.

Study-level results: Using VDJdb, the matching emphasized anti-spike CD8 responses while missing private and CD4 specificities.

Comments on this clonotype: Its antigen is not known.

V was clipped by 6 bases and J by 8 bases, with 20 bases between them. The CDR3 loop spans 14 amino acids. Looked up from germline, CDR1 is DFQATT and CDR2 is SNEGSKA (reference sequence). The library protocol tagged individual cDNA molecules with unique molecular identifiers. TCRdb reanalysed the 5' RACE reads using MiXCR and keeps one entry per CDR3 protein. The sample has 75,000 to 100,000 distinct CDR3 sequences, around a sixth seen once; the top ten hold about 1.3%. The source material was whole blood. This clonotype was obtained from an adult who was a healthcare worker with PCR-confirmed SARS-CoV-2 infection or an uninfected control (not recorded which). This chain connects TRBV20-1 to TRBJ2-1; D may be TRBD1 or TRBD2 (5 bases each). The CDR3 loop reads CSAIGVPKGDEQFF. As DNA, the CDR3 is TGCAGTGCCATCGGGGTCCCGAAAGGGGATGAGCAGTTCTTC.